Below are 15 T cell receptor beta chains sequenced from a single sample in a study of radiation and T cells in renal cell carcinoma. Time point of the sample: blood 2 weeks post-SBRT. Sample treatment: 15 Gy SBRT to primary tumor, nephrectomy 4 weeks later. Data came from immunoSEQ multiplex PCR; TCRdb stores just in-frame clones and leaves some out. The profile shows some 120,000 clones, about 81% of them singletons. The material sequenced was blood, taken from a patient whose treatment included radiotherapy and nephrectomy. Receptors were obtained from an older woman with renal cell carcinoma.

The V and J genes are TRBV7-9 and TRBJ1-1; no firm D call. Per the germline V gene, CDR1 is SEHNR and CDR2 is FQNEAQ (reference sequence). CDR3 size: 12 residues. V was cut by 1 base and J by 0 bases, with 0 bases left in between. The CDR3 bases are TGTGCCAGCAGCTTAGTGAACACTGAAGCTTTCTTT. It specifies CASSLVNTEAFF.

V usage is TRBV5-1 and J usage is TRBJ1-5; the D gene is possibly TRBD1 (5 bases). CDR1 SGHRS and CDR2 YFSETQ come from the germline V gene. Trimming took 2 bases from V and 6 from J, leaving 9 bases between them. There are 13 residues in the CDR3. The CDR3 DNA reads TGCGCCAGCAGCTTATCAGGGTCTCAGCCCCAGCATTTT. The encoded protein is CASSLSGSQPQHF.

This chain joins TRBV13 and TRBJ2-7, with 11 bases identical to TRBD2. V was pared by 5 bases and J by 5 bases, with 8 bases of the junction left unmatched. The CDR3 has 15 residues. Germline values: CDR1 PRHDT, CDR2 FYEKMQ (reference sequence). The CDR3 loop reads CASSPRGLAVDEQYF. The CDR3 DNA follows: TGTGCCAGCAGCCCAAGGGGACTAGCGGTCGACGAGCAGTACTTC.

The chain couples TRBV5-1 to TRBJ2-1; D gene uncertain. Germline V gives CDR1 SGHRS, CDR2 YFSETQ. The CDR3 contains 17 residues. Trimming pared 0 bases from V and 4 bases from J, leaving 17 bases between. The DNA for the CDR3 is TGCGCCAGCAGCTTGGTCGGCGCGTCAAACACATACAATGAGCAGTTCTTC. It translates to CASSLVGASNTYNEQFF.

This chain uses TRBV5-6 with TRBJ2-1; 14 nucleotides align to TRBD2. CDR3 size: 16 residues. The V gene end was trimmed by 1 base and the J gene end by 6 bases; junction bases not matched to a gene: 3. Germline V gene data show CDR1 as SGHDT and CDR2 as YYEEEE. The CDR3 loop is CASSLMGLAGVNEQFF. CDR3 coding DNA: TGTGCCAGCAGCTTGATGGGACTAGCGGGAGTCAATGAGCAGTTCTTC.

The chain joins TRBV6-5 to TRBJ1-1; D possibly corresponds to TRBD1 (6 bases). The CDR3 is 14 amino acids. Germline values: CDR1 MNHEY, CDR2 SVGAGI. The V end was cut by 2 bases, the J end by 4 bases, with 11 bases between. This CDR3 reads CASSYGTQVTEAFF. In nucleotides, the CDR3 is TGTGCCAGCAGTTACGGGACACAGGTCACTGAAGCTTTCTTT.

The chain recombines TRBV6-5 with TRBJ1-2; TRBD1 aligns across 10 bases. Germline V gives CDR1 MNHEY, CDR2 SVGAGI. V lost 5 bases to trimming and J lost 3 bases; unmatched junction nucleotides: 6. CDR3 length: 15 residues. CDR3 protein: CASSLTGGPDYGYTF. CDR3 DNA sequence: TGTGCCAGCAGTCTGACAGGGGGCCCGGACTATGGCTACACCTTC.

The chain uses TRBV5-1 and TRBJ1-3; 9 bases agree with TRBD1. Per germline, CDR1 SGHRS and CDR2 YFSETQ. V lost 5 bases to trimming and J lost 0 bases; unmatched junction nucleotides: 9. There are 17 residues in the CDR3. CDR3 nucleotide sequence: TGCGCCAGCAGTCTTGATGGACAGGGGAGCTCTGGAAACACCATATATTTT. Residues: CASSLDGQGSSGNTIYF. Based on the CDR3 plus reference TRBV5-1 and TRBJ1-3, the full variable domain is KAGVTQTPRYLIKTRGQQVTLSCSPISGHRSVSWYQQTPGQGLQFLFEYFSETQRNKGNFPGRFSGRQFSNSRSEMNVSTLELGDSALYLCASSLDGQGSSGNTIYFGEGSWLTVV.

CDR3 sequence: CASSPQAPDTQYF. In DNA form, the CDR3 reads TGTGCCAGCAGCCCCCAGGCCCCAGATACGCAGTATTTT. This chain uses TRBV7-9 with TRBJ2-3; no clear D gene. Per the germline V gene, CDR1 is SEHNR and CDR2 is FQNEAQ (reference sequence). This CDR3 is built from 13 residues. Trimming removed 5 bases at V and 4 bases at J, with 10 bases between.

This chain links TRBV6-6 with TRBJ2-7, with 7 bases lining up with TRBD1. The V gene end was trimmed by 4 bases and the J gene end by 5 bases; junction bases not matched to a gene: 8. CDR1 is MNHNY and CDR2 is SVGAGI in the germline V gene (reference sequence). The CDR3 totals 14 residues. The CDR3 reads CASSSTGYGDEQYF. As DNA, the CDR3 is TGTGCCAGCAGTTCGACAGGGTACGGTGACGAGCAGTACTTC.

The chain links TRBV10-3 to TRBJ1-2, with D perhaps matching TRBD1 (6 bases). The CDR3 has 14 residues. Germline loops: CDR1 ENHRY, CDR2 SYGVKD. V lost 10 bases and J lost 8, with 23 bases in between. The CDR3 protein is CATTGLGDGRGYTF. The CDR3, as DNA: TGTGCCACCACAGGGTTAGGCGACGGTAGGGGCTACACCTTC.

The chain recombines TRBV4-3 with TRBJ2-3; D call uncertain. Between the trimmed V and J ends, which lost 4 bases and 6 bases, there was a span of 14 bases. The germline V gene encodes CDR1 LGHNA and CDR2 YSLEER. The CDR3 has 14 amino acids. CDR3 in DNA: TGCGCCAGCAGCCCACGTCCGGCTGGGGATACGCAGTATTTT. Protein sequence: CASSPRPAGDTQYF.

CDR3 DNA: TGTGCCAGCAGTTACTCGACAGGGTCAACCTACGAGCAGTACTTC. Translation gives CASSYSTGSTYEQYF. The chain uses TRBV6-5 and TRBJ2-7; 7 bases map to TRBD1. The length of the CDR3 is 15 residues. CDR1 is MNHEY and CDR2 is SVGAGI in the germline V gene. J lost 2 bases, V lost 0 bases, and 4 bases had no gene match.

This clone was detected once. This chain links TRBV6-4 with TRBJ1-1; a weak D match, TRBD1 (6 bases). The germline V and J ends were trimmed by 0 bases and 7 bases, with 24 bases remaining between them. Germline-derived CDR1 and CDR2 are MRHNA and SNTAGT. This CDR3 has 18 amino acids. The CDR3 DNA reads TGTGCCAGCAGTGACTCTAAGGTCGGGAGGGGGAAAAATAATGAAGCTTTCTTT. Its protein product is CASSDSKVGRGKNNEAFF.

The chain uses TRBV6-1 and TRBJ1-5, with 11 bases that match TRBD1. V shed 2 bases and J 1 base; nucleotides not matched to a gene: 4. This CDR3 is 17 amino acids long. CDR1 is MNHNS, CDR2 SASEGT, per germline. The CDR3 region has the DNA TGTGCCAGCAGTGAAAGGGGGACAGGGGGAAGCAATCAGCCCCAGCATTTT. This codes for CASSERGTGGSNQPQHF.